These 20 T cell receptor beta chains came from one sample sequenced in a study of blood T cell repertoires in COVID-19. Method: immunoSEQ multiplex PCR; TCRdb's copy keeps in-frame clones and lacks some. The sample holds 100,000 or so clones, around 85% seen once. Sequencing was done on a sample of PBMCs or T cells enriched from blood (not recorded which). These receptors were collected from a woman aged 45 to 65 who had recovered from COVID-19.

The chain carries TRBV6-5 and TRBJ2-1; 9 bases are shared with TRBD2. This CDR3 contains 14 residues. The germline V gene has CDR1 MNHEY and CDR2 SVGAGI. The junction had 6 bases not matched to a gene; V was cut back by 5 bases and J by 7 bases. The CDR3 loop is CASSRGGEVNEQFF. CDR3 DNA: TGTGCCAGCAGTCGCGGGGGGGAGGTGAATGAGCAGTTCTTC.

This chain joins TRBV6-2 or TRBV6-3 and TRBJ1-3; D unclear. The CDR3 runs to 16 residues. Germline V CDR1 and CDR2: MNHEY, SVGEGT. Between the trimmed V and J ends, which lost 0 bases and 0 bases, there was a span of 9 bases. Written as DNA, the CDR3 is TGTGCCAGCAGTTACTCGCCCGGGGACTCTGGAAACACCATATATTTT. Translating it yields CASSYSPGDSGNTIYF.

CDR3 DNA sequence: TGTGCCAGCAGCCGGGACAGGGTGTACACCATATATTTT. Residues: CASSRDRVYTIYF. This sequence joins TRBV12-3 or TRBV12-4 and TRBJ1-3; 9 bases line up with TRBD1. CDR3 length equals 13 residues. With V trimmed by 6 bases and J by 8 bases, 5 bases remained unmatched.

The chain joins TRBV7-9 to TRBJ2-5; 7 bases line up with TRBD2. V shed 1 base, J shed 5 bases, and the junction held 7 bases outside the gene matches. The CDR3 runs 15 residues. Germline V gene lookup returns CDR1 SEHNR and CDR2 FQNEAQ (reference sequence). This chain's CDR3 is CASSLVGGPRETQYF. Here the CDR3 DNA reads TGTGCCAGCAGCTTAGTGGGAGGGCCCCGGGAGACCCAGTACTTC.

This rearrangement joins TRBV30 to TRBJ1-5; D may be TRBD1 (5 bases). This CDR3 region has 14 residues. Trimming stripped 2 bases from V and 0 bases from J, with 8 bases between. Germline values: CDR1 GTSNPN, CDR2 SVGIG (reference sequence). The CDR3 DNA is TGTGCCTGGAGTCAGGGCCGTAGCAATCAGCCCCAGCATTTT. This encodes CAWSQGRSNQPQHF.

The chain links TRBV18 to TRBJ2-7, with D unclear. The CDR3 runs to 13 residues. Trimming took off 3 bases at V and 5 bases at J, with 11 bases between the two ends. The germline V gene encodes CDR1 KGHSH and CDR2 LQKENI. The CDR3 is CASSPARSNEQYF. CDR3 nucleotides: TGTGCCAGCTCACCGGCTAGGTCAAACGAGCAGTACTTC.

This chain uses TRBV6-5 with TRBJ1-5; D gene uncertain. Germline V lookup: CDR1 MNHEY, CDR2 SVGAGI. V was clipped by 8 bases and J by 0 bases, with 11 bases between them. This CDR3 comprises 14 residues. CDR3 nucleotide sequence: TGTGCCAGCGGCGGGGTAAATAGCAATCAGCCCCAGCATTTT. It encodes CASGGVNSNQPQHF.

The chain couples TRBV2 to TRBJ1-2; 10 bases line up with TRBD1. The J segment lost 0 bases and the V segment lost 5 bases, leaving 9 bases of the junction unmatched. In germline, CDR1 is SNHLY, CDR2 FYNNEI. CDR3 length: 17 residues. For the CDR3, the DNA is TGTGCCAGCAGTAACGAATTGGGGACAGGGGCTAACTATGGCTACACCTTC. Protein product: CASSNELGTGANYGYTF.

A few counts support this clone. The chain employs TRBV3-1 (or the pseudogene TRBV3-2) and TRBJ1-4; TRBD1 agrees at 8 bases. This CDR3 contains 15 residues. Germline CDR1 reads LGHDT; CDR2 reads YNNKEL (reference sequence). The junction had 5 bases not matched to a gene; V was cut back by 1 base and J by 7 bases. The CDR3 spells CASSQGTGWAEKLFF. The CDR3 nucleotides are TGTGCCAGCAGCCAAGGGACAGGGTGGGCTGAAAAACTGTTTTTT.

The chain is built from TRBV19 and TRBJ1-5; TRBD1 matches 7 bases. The CDR3 runs to 16 residues. Trimming cost V 1 base and J 2 bases; bases outside gene matches: 5. Germline loops: CDR1 LNHDA, CDR2 SQIVND (reference sequence). CDR3: CASSIAKGQRNQPQHF. The CDR3 region has the DNA TGTGCCAGTAGTATAGCAAAGGGACAGCGCAATCAGCCCCAGCATTTT.

J is TRBJ2-3 and V is TRBV9; 11 bases align to TRBD2. J lost 0 bases, V lost 0 bases, and 6 bases had no gene match. The length of the CDR3 is 18 residues. Germline V CDR1 and CDR2: SGDLS, YYNGEE. The CDR3 protein is CASSVATSGGASTDTQYF. The DNA of the CDR3 is TGTGCCAGCAGCGTAGCTACTAGCGGGGGAGCTAGCACAGATACGCAGTATTTT.

This clone has at least ten counts. The DNA is left out, because the CDR3 cannot be placed on it with certainty; the CDR3 is given as TCRdb lists it. CDR3 amino acids: CASSSSTGLIGELFF. The genes are TRBV6-5 and TRBJ2-2; no check of the table's D call, TRBD1, against the DNA was made. Germline V gene data show CDR1 as MNHEY and CDR2 as SVGAGI. The CDR3 is made up of 15 amino acids, end residues included.

The chain couples TRBV19 to TRBJ1-5; 7 positions agree with TRBD1. This CDR3 region has 16 residues. The V gene end was trimmed by 5 bases and the J gene end by 1 base; junction bases not matched to a gene: 8. CDR1 and CDR2 from the germline V gene are LNHDA and SQIVND (reference sequence). In DNA, the CDR3 is TGTGCCAGTAGTCCCACACAGGGGACGAGCAATCAGCCCCAGCATTTT. Translated: CASSPTQGTSNQPQHF. The full variable domain, rest sourced from reference TRBV19 and TRBJ1-5, is DGGITQSPKYLFRKEGQNVTLSCEQNLNHDAMYWYRQDPGQGLRLIYYSQIVNDFQKGDIAEGYSVSREKKESFPLTVTSAQKNPTAFYLCASSPTQGTSNQPQHFGDGTRLSIL.

The chain joins TRBV3-1 (or the pseudogene TRBV3-2) to TRBJ1-1; D is ambiguous. CDR1 LGHDT and CDR2 YNNKEL come from the germline V gene (reference sequence). Trimming cost V 1 base and J 3 bases, with 9 bases left between them. This CDR3 contains 14 residues. In DNA, the CDR3 is TGTGCCAGCAGCCAAGGAGGGTTTGACACTGAAGCTTTCTTT. Its protein product is CASSQGGFDTEAFF.

This clone was seen ten or more times. The chain couples TRBV6-5 to TRBJ2-7; 9 positions match TRBD1. This CDR3 is built from 15 residues. The V gene's germline CDR1 is MNHEY and CDR2 SVGAGI. J was trimmed by 0 bases and V by 7 bases; bases with no gene match: 7. The chain's CDR3 is CASNPTGGSSYEQYF. CDR3 nucleotides: TGTGCCAGCAACCCGACAGGGGGAAGCTCCTACGAGCAGTACTTC.

The chain employs TRBV6-1 and TRBJ2-1, with a weak D call TRBD2 (7 bases). The CDR3 runs 12 residues. Trimming removed 8 bases at V and 8 bases at J, with 13 bases between. Germline V gene data show CDR1 as MNHNS and CDR2 as SASEGT. The CDR3: CASGLGGDEQFF. As DNA, the CDR3 is TGTGCCAGCGGATTAGGGGGGGATGAGCAGTTCTTC.

CDR3 DNA sequence: TGTGCCAGCAGTCCAACGACACAGGGGCTGGGAGATACGCAGTATTTT. Protein: CASSPTTQGLGDTQYF. V and J are TRBV27 and TRBJ2-3; 7 bases are a match to TRBD1. V lost 5 bases and J lost 5; bases outside the gene matches: 13. Germline V lookup: CDR1 MNHEY, CDR2 SMNVEV (reference sequence). This CDR3 spans 16 amino acids.

The chain combines TRBV6-5 with TRBJ1-6; 8 bases are a match to TRBD1. This CDR3 region has 14 residues. Unmatched junction bases numbered 8, after V lost 6 bases and J lost 10 bases. CDR1 is MNHEY, CDR2 SVGAGI, per germline. This chain's CDR3 is CASRTGQGGSPLHF. CDR3 nucleotides: TGTGCCAGCAGAACAGGACAGGGAGGATCACCCCTCCACTTT.

The chain carries TRBV24-1 and TRBJ1-6, with D perhaps matching TRBD1 (5 bases). From germline, CDR1 is KGHDR and CDR2 SFDVKD. CDR3 length: 16 residues. Between the trimmed V and J ends, which lost 2 bases and 7 bases, there was a span of 14 bases. CDR3 region: CATSDSRTKNNSPLHF. The DNA for the CDR3 is TGTGCCACCAGTGATTCCCGGACAAAAAACAATTCACCCCTCCACTTT.

The chain uses TRBV11-2 and TRBJ2-7; TRBD1 might be the D (6 bases). The CDR3 totals 14 residues. V was cut by 5 bases and J by 2 bases, with 13 bases left in between. Germline CDR1 reads SGHAT; CDR2 reads FQNNGV. The CDR3 loop reads CASSPQGSTYEQYF. In DNA, the CDR3 is TGTGCCAGCAGCCCACAGGGATCCACCTACGAGCAGTACTTC.